The 11 T cell receptor beta chains listed next were all sequenced from one sample in a study of blood T cell repertoires in COVID-19. The data were produced by immunoSEQ multiplex PCR, yet TCRdb's version contains in-frame clones alone and is incomplete. The table lists 150,000 to 250,000 clones, around 82% of them singletons. The specimen was PBMCs or T cells enriched from blood (not recorded which). The receptors come from a man aged 40-50 years who had recovered from COVID-19.

The chain combines TRBV11-2 with TRBJ1-1, with D unclear. The length of the CDR3 is 15 residues. The V and J ends lost 1 base and 3 bases respectively, with 12 bases between them. Germline CDR1 SGHAT, CDR2 FQNNGV. CDR3 coding DNA: TGTGCCAGCAGCTTAGTTCCGGGTGTTGACACTGAAGCTTTCTTT. As protein: CASSLVPGVDTEAFF. The variable domain in full, with the rest retrieved from reference TRBV11-2 and TRBJ1-1, is EAGVAQSPRYKIIEKRQSVAFWCNPISGHATLYWYQQILGQGPKLLIQFQNNGVVDDSQLPKDRFSAERLKGVDSTLKIQPAKLEDSAVYLCASSLVPGVDTEAFFGQGTRLTVV.

The chain couples TRBV4-3 to TRBJ1-5; D remains ambiguous. V was clipped by 0 bases and J by 5 bases, with 11 bases between them. Germline V gives CDR1 LGHNA, CDR2 YSLEER. This CDR3 spans 15 amino acids. DNA of the CDR3: TGCGCCAGCAGCCAAGATGGCGCCACAGATCAGCCCCAGCATTTT. Protein product: CASSQDGATDQPQHF.

CDR3 nucleotide sequence: TGTGCCAGCAGCCAATCACGAGCTGGGGCCAACGTCCTGACTTTC. As protein: CASSQSRAGANVLTF. This chain links TRBV3-1 (or the pseudogene TRBV3-2) with TRBJ2-6; D is unresolved. Trimming cost V 2 bases and J 2 bases, with 7 bases left between them. The CDR3 runs 15 residues. Germline CDR1 is LGHDT and CDR2 is YNNKEL (reference sequence).

CDR3 sequence reads: CASSQELAEYEQYF. The CDR3 DNA sequence: TGTGCCAGCAGCCAAGAACTAGCGGAATACGAGCAGTACTTC. The rearrangement joins TRBV4-2 to TRBJ2-7, with TRBD2 matching 8 bases. This CDR3 has 14 residues. The junction had 2 bases not matched to a gene; V was cut back by 0 bases and J by 4 bases. Germline CDR1 LGHNA, CDR2 YNFKEQ.

This rearrangement joins TRBV5-1 to TRBJ1-3, with a weak D call TRBD1 (6 bases). Germline CDR1 is SGHRS and CDR2 is YFSETQ. The CDR3 runs 17 residues. Trimming cost V 4 bases and J 0 bases, with 17 bases left between them. The DNA of the CDR3 is TGCGCCAGCAGCCGTGAAATCACAGGGAGCTCTGGAAACACCATATATTTT. It codes for CASSREITGSSGNTIYF. Filled out from reference TRBV5-1 and TRBJ1-3, the complete variable domain reads KAGVTQTPRYLIKTRGQQVTLSCSPISGHRSVSWYQQTPGQGLQFLFEYFSETQRNKGNFPGRFSGRQFSNSRSEMNVSTLELGDSALYLCASSREITGSSGNTIYFGEGSWLTVV.

The J gene is TRBJ2-1, the V gene TRBV13; 11 bases match TRBD2. The germline CDR1 and CDR2 sequences are PRHDT and FYEKMQ (reference sequence). The CDR3 has 16 amino acids. With V trimmed by 5 bases and J by 6 bases, 9 bases remained unmatched. The CDR3 nucleotides read TGTGCCAGCAGCCCGGGATCTAGCGGGAGGTTCAATGAGCAGTTCTTC. Protein sequence: CASSPGSSGRFNEQFF.

V gene TRBV28 combines with J gene TRBJ1-5; TRBD1 matches at 7 bases. CDR3 length equals 14 residues. With 4 bases clipped from V and 4 bases from J, the junction kept 4 bases outside the gene matches. Germline V lookup: CDR1 MDHEN, CDR2 SYDVKM. As DNA, the CDR3 is TGTGCCAGCAGTTCCAGGGGGGTGAATCAGCCCCAGCATTTT. Protein: CASSSRGVNQPQHF.

The V and J genes are TRBV28 and TRBJ2-4, with D possibly being TRBD1 (6 bases). CDR3 length: 19 amino acids. V shed 3 bases and J shed 0 bases, with 21 bases lying between them. Germline V gene data show CDR1 as MDHEN and CDR2 as SYDVKM. CDR3 amino acids: CASSFRIGRRGQAKNIQYF. Here the CDR3 DNA reads TGTGCCAGCAGTTTTAGGATAGGGCGTCGGGGACAAGCCAAAAACATTCAGTACTTC.

This clone appeared a few times. The rearrangement links TRBV28 to TRBJ1-2; TRBD1 aligns across 12 bases. CDR3 size: 17 residues. Germline V CDR1 and CDR2: MDHEN, SYDVKM. The J segment lost 2 bases and the V segment lost 2 bases, leaving 6 bases of the junction unmatched. CDR3 DNA: TGTGCCAGCAGTTTAAGGTTGGGACAGGGGGCCAACTATGGCTACACCTTC. Its protein product is CASSLRLGQGANYGYTF.

The chain joins TRBV28 to TRBJ2-2; D may be TRBD1 (5 bases). Trimming took 9 bases from V and 3 from J, leaving 14 bases between them. Germline CDR1 MDHEN, CDR2 SYDVKM. This CDR3 contains 14 residues. In nucleotides, the CDR3 is TGTGCCAGTGGACGGACACCCTACACCGGGGAGCTGTTTTTT. This sequence encodes CASGRTPYTGELFF.

The gene calls are TRBV4-2 and TRBJ2-7, with a tentative D call TRBD2 (6 bases). This CDR3 spans 13 amino acids. The V end was cut by 2 bases, the J end by 5 bases, with 10 bases between. In germline, CDR1 is LGHNA, CDR2 YNFKEQ. The CDR3 reads CASSQRPGDEQYF. Written as DNA, the CDR3 is TGTGCCAGCAGCCAACGCCCGGGGGACGAGCAGTACTTC.